Below are 18 T cell receptor beta chains sequenced from a single sample in a study of somatic mutations in cytotoxic T cells in rheumatoid arthritis. Data came from immunoSEQ multiplex PCR; TCRdb stores just in-frame clones and leaves some out. The table records under 20,000 clones, about 83% of them present only once. Source material: CD8+ T cells sorted from blood. Every receptor here comes from an adult with rheumatoid arthritis.

V usage is TRBV13 and J usage is TRBJ2-7, with TRBD2 as a possible D gene (5 bases). The germline V gene has CDR1 PRHDT and CDR2 FYEKMQ (reference sequence). The ends were cut back, 0 bases at V and 7 bases at J, with 7 bases in the middle. The CDR3 covers 12 residues. The CDR3 sequence: CASSLGRREQYF. Written as DNA, the CDR3 is TGTGCCAGCAGCTTAGGCCGGAGGGAGCAGTACTTC.

This chain joins TRBV5-6 and TRBJ2-6; D may be TRBD2 (6 bases). V was cut by 3 bases and J by 4 bases, with 23 bases left in between. Germline lookup yields CDR1 SGHDT and CDR2 YYEEEE. CDR3 length equals 19 residues. The CDR3 spells CASSSKEWTLASGANVLTF. In DNA form, the CDR3 reads TGTGCCAGCAGCTCGAAGGAATGGACACTAGCCTCCGGGGCCAACGTCCTGACTTTC.

The chain has TRBV7-8 and TRBJ2-7; TRBD1 might be the D (6 bases). The CDR3 runs 17 residues. Germline-derived CDR1 and CDR2 are SGHVS and FQNEAQ. V lost 0 bases and J lost 2, with 17 bases in between. The DNA for the CDR3 is TGTGCCAGCAGCTTAGCGGGCAGGGGACCCGCCGCCTACGAGCAGTACTTC. Its protein product is CASSLAGRGPAAYEQYF.

The chain carries TRBV4-1 and TRBJ2-1, with 10 nucleotides matching TRBD2. Germline V gives CDR1 MGHRA, CDR2 YSYEKL. Unmatched junction bases numbered 20, after V lost 4 bases and J lost 8 bases. The CDR3 covers 19 residues. The CDR3 bases are TGCGCCAGCAGCCCCAGGGAAGGTCTAGCGGGGGCCCGGGGGGATGAGCAGTTCTTC. Translation: CASSPREGLAGARGDEQFF.

This clone was detected only once. The chain links TRBV6-6 to TRBJ1-2; 7 bases are shared with TRBD1. There are 15 residues in the CDR3. CDR1 and CDR2 (germline): MNHNY, SVGAGI (reference sequence). The J segment lost 6 bases and the V segment lost 5 bases, leaving 12 bases of the junction unmatched. CDR3 protein: CASSPRTGTDHGYTF. The CDR3 DNA reads as TGTGCCAGCAGTCCAAGAACCGGGACAGATCATGGCTACACCTTC.

The rearrangement joins TRBV14 to TRBJ2-1; 9 bases line up with TRBD2. Germline assignment: CDR1 SGHDN and CDR2 FVKESK. This CDR3 is 16 amino acids long. Losses at the gene ends were 1 base for V and 1 base for J; bases not matched to a gene: 2. The CDR3 region is CASSQVAGASYNEQFF. CDR3 in DNA: TGTGCCAGCAGCCAAGTAGCGGGGGCTTCCTACAATGAGCAGTTCTTC.

The chain is built from TRBV2 and TRBJ2-7; 8 bases match TRBD1. The CDR3 is made up of 13 amino acids. V lost 8 bases and J lost 5; bases outside the gene matches: 8. Germline CDR1 SNHLY, CDR2 FYNNEI. CDR3 sequence reads: CASEGQGVDEQYF. Written as DNA, the CDR3 is TGTGCCAGCGAAGGACAGGGAGTCGACGAGCAGTACTTC.

The rearrangement links TRBV9 to TRBJ2-2, with 12 bases matching TRBD2. V dropped 3 bases and J dropped 3; count of bases not matched to a gene: 3. The length of the CDR3 is 16 residues. Per germline, CDR1 SGDLS and CDR2 YYNGEE. The CDR3 spells CASSARLAGDTGELFF. The CDR3 DNA sequence: TGTGCCAGCAGCGCTAGACTAGCGGGGGACACCGGGGAGCTGTTTTTT.

The chain is built from TRBV4-1 and TRBJ1-1, with 9 bases matching TRBD1. CDR3 size: 15 residues. Per the germline V gene, CDR1 is MGHRA and CDR2 is YSYEKL. J lost 4 bases, V lost 1 base, and 4 bases had no gene match. CDR3 DNA: TGCGCCAGCAGCCAAGTGGGACAGGGCGGCACTGAAGCTTTCTTT. Its protein is CASSQVGQGGTEAFF.

The J gene is TRBJ1-2, the V gene TRBV6-1; 7 positions agree with TRBD1. The CDR3 has 16 amino acids. Looked up from germline, CDR1 is MNHNS and CDR2 is SASEGT. The trim removed 3 bases at V and 8 bases at J, leaving 15 bases unmatched. This chain's CDR3 is CASSDNRGRSLYGYTF. CDR3 DNA sequence: TGTGCCAGCAGTGACAACAGGGGAAGGTCGCTATACGGCTACACCTTC.

CDR3 sequence: CASSQEAGPSYEQYF. The CDR3 DNA reads as TGCGCCAGCAGCCAAGAAGCGGGGCCGTCCTACGAGCAGTACTTC. The rearrangement joins TRBV4-1 to TRBJ2-7; 7 bases align to TRBD2. The V segment lost 0 bases and the J segment 1 base; nucleotides outside the gene matches: 3. CDR3 length: 15 residues. Looked up from germline, CDR1 is MGHRA and CDR2 is YSYEKL.

In its sample, this clone was seen a few times. The chain employs TRBV10-1 and TRBJ2-7, with D possibly matching TRBD2 (5 bases). Germline V CDR1 and CDR2: WNHNN, SYGVQD (reference sequence). The germline V and J ends were trimmed by 5 bases and 6 bases, with 17 bases remaining between them. There are 14 residues in the CDR3. CDR3 in DNA: TGCGCCAGCAGTAACCAGGAGATTGGAGGCGAGCAGTACTTC. Translation: CASSNQEIGGEQYF.

This clone was counted a few times. The chain is built from TRBV19 and TRBJ1-1; perhaps TRBD1 as D (5 bases). The CDR3 length is 13 residues. Germline V gives CDR1 LNHDA, CDR2 SQIVND (reference sequence). V lost 5 bases and J lost 7, with 14 bases in between. The CDR3, as DNA: TGTGCCAGTAGTCGCGGGGGAGGTGATGAAGCTTTCTTT. Amino acids: CASSRGGGDEAFF.

This clone was picked up a small number of times. The rearrangement joins TRBV7-9 to TRBJ2-7; D may be TRBD2 (7 bases). V lost 5 bases to trimming and J lost 13 bases, with 15 bases between them. CDR1 SEHNR and CDR2 FQNEAQ come from the germline V gene (reference sequence). This CDR3 is 11 amino acids long. The CDR3 reads CASSVSGDYYF. The DNA of the CDR3 is TGTGCCAGCAGCGTCTCAGGGGACTACTACTTC.

V and J are TRBV18 and TRBJ2-7; 9 bases fit TRBD1. Germline CDR1 reads KGHSH; CDR2 reads LQKENI. The V and J ends lost 1 base and 5 bases, in that order; junction bases with no gene match: 6. The CDR3 has 15 residues. CDR3 protein: CASSPRGQGMDEQYF. In DNA, the CDR3 is TGTGCCAGCTCACCACGAGGACAGGGGATGGACGAGCAGTACTTC.

The chain carries TRBV4-1 and TRBJ2-3, with 9 positions matching TRBD2. The CDR3 length is 15 residues. V was clipped by 0 bases and J by 4 bases; unmatched bases: 2. Per the germline V gene, CDR1 is MGHRA and CDR2 is YSYEKL. The CDR3, as DNA: TGCGCCAGCAGCCAAGAGCGGGGGGGTTCAGATACGCAGTATTTT. Its translation: CASSQERGGSDTQYF.

J is TRBJ2-5 and V is TRBV6-6, with TRBD1 matching over 10 bases. CDR1 is MNHNY, CDR2 SVGAGI, per germline (reference sequence). The CDR3 contains 16 residues. Trimming took 3 bases from V and 3 from J; bases not matched to a gene: 7. Here the CDR3 reads CASSYYTGTGEETQYF. DNA for the CDR3: TGTGCCAGCAGTTATTATACCGGGACAGGGGAAGAGACCCAGTACTTC.

This clone was detected once. The chain employs TRBV29-1 and TRBJ2-3; 11 bases fit TRBD1. The CDR3 runs to 14 residues. Germline CDR1 is SQVTM and CDR2 is ANQGSEA. Trimming at V came to 3 bases and at J to 4 bases, leaving 3 bases not matched to a gene. This chain's CDR3 is CSVEDRGRADTQYF. DNA of the CDR3: TGCAGCGTTGAGGACAGGGGGCGGGCAGATACGCAGTATTTT.